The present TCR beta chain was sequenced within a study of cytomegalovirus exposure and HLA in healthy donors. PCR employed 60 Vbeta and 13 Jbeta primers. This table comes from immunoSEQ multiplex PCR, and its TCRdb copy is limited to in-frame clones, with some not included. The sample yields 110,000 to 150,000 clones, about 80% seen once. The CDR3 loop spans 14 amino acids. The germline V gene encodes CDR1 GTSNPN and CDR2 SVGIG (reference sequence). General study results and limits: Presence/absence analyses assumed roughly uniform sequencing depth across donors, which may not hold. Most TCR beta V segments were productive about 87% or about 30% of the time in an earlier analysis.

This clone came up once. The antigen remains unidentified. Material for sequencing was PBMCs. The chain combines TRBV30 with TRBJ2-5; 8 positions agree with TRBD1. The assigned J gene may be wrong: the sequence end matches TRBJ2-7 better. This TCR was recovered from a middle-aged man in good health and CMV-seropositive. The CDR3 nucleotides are TGTGCCTGGATTACACAGGGGGGTCCCTACGAGCAGTACTTC. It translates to CAWITQGGPYEQYF.